This T cell receptor beta chain was profiled in a study of blood T cells in healthy people across ages. Notes on the study in general: Donor CMV infection status was unknown, possibly confounding age-related changes in expanded clonotypes. Older age went with lower TCR beta diversity per million T cells, in a roughly linear way.

Extraction yielded at least 6 micrograms of total RNA per sample. V lost 0 bases and J lost 7; bases outside the gene matches: 14. CDR3 size: 16 residues. Per germline, CDR1 DFQATT and CDR2 SNEGSKA (reference sequence). Regarding this clonotype: Its antigen remains unknown.

For the second PCR, which ran for roughly 6 to 11 cycles, a sample-barcoded 5' primer and a J-beta primer mix were used. Every sample returned 2.5 million or more CDR3-containing paired-end reads. TCRdb fed the 5' RACE reads into MiXCR, producing one record per CDR3 protein. Of 730,000 or so distinct CDR3 sequences listed, around 41% were seen once; the top ten hold around 30%. The sequence derives from an elderly man in good health. The specimen sequenced was blood. The V gene is TRBV20-1, the J gene TRBJ2-7; TRBD2 agrees at 8 bases. This CDR3 is CSARDPNGRAYNEQYF. In nucleotides, the CDR3 is TGCAGTGCTAGAGATCCTAACGGGAGGGCCTACAATGAGCAGTACTTC.